This T cell receptor beta chain was captured in a study of shared clonotypes between healthy human individuals. V was clipped by 7 bases and J by 3 bases, with 13 bases between them. The CDR3 is 13 residues long. Germline loops: CDR1 SNHLY, CDR2 FYNNEI. Naive CD8 cells were CD45RO-negative, positively selected for CCR7, excluding terminally differentiated effector memory CD45RA+ cells. TCRdb keeps only in-frame clones here, not all; method: immunoSEQ multiplex PCR. The table records some 1,900,000 clones, about 95% of them present only once. The chain carries TRBV2 and TRBJ2-7, with D uncertain. The sample taken for sequencing was naive CD8+ T cells sorted from blood. The source is a man aged 18 to 30 in good health. The CDR3 DNA reads as TGTGCCAGCACAGACCCACATAGCTACGAGCAGTACTTC. Its translation is CASTDPHSYEQYF.